Listed here are 11 T cell receptor beta chains from one sample, sequenced in a study of STAT3 mutations in large granular lymphocyte leukemia. Study conclusions and caveats: In T-cell large granular lymphocyte leukemia, about half of patients showed multiple immunodominant subclonotypes.

No antigen has been identified for these receptors. The data were produced by immunoSEQ multiplex PCR, yet TCRdb's version contains in-frame clones alone and is incomplete. The sample has 5,600 or so clones; about 71% are singletons. Material for sequencing was PBMCs. The receptors come from a human donor with T large granular lymphocyte leukemia. Some clones in this sample may be carry-over from other donors' samples.

This chain links TRBV29-1 with TRBJ1-2, with D possibly TRBD1 on 5 matching bases. V was cut by 0 bases and J by 6 bases, with 11 bases left in between. CDR3 length: 13 amino acids. Germline assignment: CDR1 SQVTM and CDR2 ANQGSEA. The CDR3 bases are TGCAGCGTTGAAGATCAGGGTTACCATGGCTACACCTTC. Amino acid sequence: CSVEDQGYHGYTF. The full variable domain, rest sourced from reference TRBV29-1 and TRBJ1-2, is SAVISQKPSRDICQRGTSLTIQCQVDSQVTMMFWYRQQPGQSLTLIATANQGSEATYESGFVIDKFPISRPNLTFSTLTVSNMSPEDSSIYLCSVEDQGYHGYTFGSGTRLTVV.

A few counts support this clone. This chain uses TRBV9 with TRBJ2-5, with D possibly being TRBD2 (5 bases). This CDR3 is built from 15 residues. The V end was cut by 5 bases, the J end by 1 base, with 15 bases between. Germline-derived CDR1 and CDR2 are SGDLS and YYNGEE. The CDR3 sequence: CASSPYKDSQETQYF. CDR3 nucleotides: TGTGCCAGCAGTCCTTACAAGGACTCCCAAGAGACCCAGTACTTC.

This clone was observed a handful of times. The chain combines TRBV7-9 with TRBJ1-4; 8 bases line up with TRBD1. Germline CDR1 is SEHNR and CDR2 is FQNEAQ (reference sequence). V lost 7 bases and J lost 2; bases outside the gene matches: 3. The CDR3 has 14 residues. CDR3 bases: TGTGCCAGCAAGCGACAGGGGACTAATGAAAAACTGTTTTTT. It specifies CASKRQGTNEKLFF.

The rearrangement links TRBV5-4 to TRBJ2-7; D call uncertain. V shed 4 bases and J shed 0 bases, with 8 bases lying between them. The germline gives CDR1 SGHNT, CDR2 YYREEE (reference sequence). CDR3 length: 13 amino acids. The CDR3 sequence is CASSADNSYEQYF. As DNA, the CDR3 is TGTGCCAGCAGCGCTGACAACTCCTACGAGCAGTACTTC.

V is TRBV18 and J is TRBJ1-4; D remains unclear. Germline V CDR1 and CDR2: KGHSH, LQKENI. The CDR3 is 16 amino acids. V gave up 4 bases and J gave up 2 bases, with 14 bases separating them. CDR3 nucleotides: TGTGCCAGCTCACTTTCCGTCCTTGGCACTAATGAAAAACTGTTTTTT. Encoded protein: CASSLSVLGTNEKLFF.

The chain links TRBV7-9 to TRBJ1-1; D gene uncertain. Germline V gene lookup returns CDR1 SEHNR and CDR2 FQNEAQ (reference sequence). The CDR3 contains 12 residues. Between the trimmed V and J ends, which lost 7 bases and 0 bases, there was a span of 6 bases. The CDR3 loop is CASTGLNTEAFF. CDR3 sequence (DNA): TGTGCCAGCACGGGGTTGAACACTGAAGCTTTCTTT.

The chain employs TRBV19 and TRBJ1-2; 7 nucleotides align to TRBD1. The CDR3 sequence is 14 residues long. The V and J ends lost 6 bases and 6 bases, in that order; junction bases with no gene match: 10. Looked up from germline, CDR1 is LNHDA and CDR2 is SQIVND (reference sequence). CDR3 DNA sequence: TGTGCCAGTAGGAGACAGGGCCTGGTGGATGGCTACACCTTC. Translated: CASRRQGLVDGYTF.

V usage is TRBV18 and J usage is TRBJ2-7, with 9 bases that match TRBD1. J lost 5 bases, V lost 2 bases, and 4 bases had no gene match. The CDR3 runs 14 residues. Germline lookup yields CDR1 KGHSH and CDR2 LQKENI. Here the CDR3 DNA reads TGTGCCAGCTCACCATTGGACAGGGGCCACGAGCAGTACTTC. Its translation: CASSPLDRGHEQYF.

The chain recombines TRBV6-6 with TRBJ2-7; either TRBD1 or TRBD2 may fit D (5 bases each). The CDR3 extends over 13 amino acids. Trimming stripped 0 bases from V and 7 bases from J, with 10 bases between. CDR1 is MNHNY and CDR2 is SVGAGI in the germline V gene (reference sequence). CDR3 loop: CASSYSGAGEQYF. The DNA of the CDR3 is TGTGCCAGCAGTTACTCCGGGGCGGGTGAGCAGTACTTC.

The genes are TRBV7-2 and TRBJ1-3; no clear D. CDR3 length equals 14 residues. Germline CDR1 is SGHTA and CDR2 is FQGNSA. V was cut by 3 bases and J by 4 bases, with 10 bases left in between. This chain's CDR3 is CASSFNADGNTIYF. Here the CDR3 DNA reads TGTGCCAGCAGCTTCAACGCAGACGGAAACACCATATATTTT.

J is TRBJ2-5 and V is TRBV5-1; 7 bases are a match to TRBD1. Germline V CDR1 and CDR2: SGHRS, YFSETQ. The CDR3 has 14 amino acids. Losses at the gene ends were 2 bases for V and 1 base for J; bases not matched to a gene: 2. CDR3 loop: CASSFGTVQETQYF. Here the CDR3 DNA reads TGCGCCAGCAGCTTCGGGACAGTCCAAGAGACCCAGTACTTC.